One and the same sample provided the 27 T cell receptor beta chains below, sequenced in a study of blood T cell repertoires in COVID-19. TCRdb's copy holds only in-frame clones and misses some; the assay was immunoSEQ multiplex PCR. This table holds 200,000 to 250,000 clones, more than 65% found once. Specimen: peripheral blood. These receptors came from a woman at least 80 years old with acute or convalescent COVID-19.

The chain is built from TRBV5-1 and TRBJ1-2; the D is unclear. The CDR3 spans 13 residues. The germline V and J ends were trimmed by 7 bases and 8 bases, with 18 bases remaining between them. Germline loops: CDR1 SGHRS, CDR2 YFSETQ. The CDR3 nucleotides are TGCGCCAGCCCGTCCAGGTTAGTTTTAGGCTACACCTTC. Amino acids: CASPSRLVLGYTF.

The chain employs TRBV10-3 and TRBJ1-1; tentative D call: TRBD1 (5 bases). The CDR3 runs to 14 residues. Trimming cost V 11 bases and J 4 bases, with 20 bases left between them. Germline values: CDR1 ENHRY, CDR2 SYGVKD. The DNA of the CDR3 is TGTGCCTCCACCAGGGCGGGGGAGTTCACTGAAGCTTTCTTT. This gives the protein CASTRAGEFTEAFF.

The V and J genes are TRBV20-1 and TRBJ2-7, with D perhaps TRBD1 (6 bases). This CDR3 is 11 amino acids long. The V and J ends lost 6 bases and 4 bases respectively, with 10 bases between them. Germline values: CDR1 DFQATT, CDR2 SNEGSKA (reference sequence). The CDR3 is CSAVQGYEQYF. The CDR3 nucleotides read TGCAGTGCCGTACAGGGTTACGAGCAGTACTTC.

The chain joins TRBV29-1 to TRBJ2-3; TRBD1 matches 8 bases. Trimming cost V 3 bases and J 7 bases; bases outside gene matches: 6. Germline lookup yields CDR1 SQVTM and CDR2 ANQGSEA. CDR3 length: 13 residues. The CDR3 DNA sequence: TGCAGCGTTGAGGCCAGGGGGCTCTATACGCAGTATTTT. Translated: CSVEARGLYTQYF.

This CDR3 is CASSLSGANVLTF. In DNA, the CDR3 is TGTGCCAGCAGTCTCTCTGGGGCCAACGTCCTGACTTTC. The J gene is TRBJ2-6, the V gene TRBV6-2 or TRBV6-3; D is uncertain. Germline CDR1 reads MNHEY; CDR2 reads SVGEGT. The CDR3 length is 13 residues. V lost 5 bases to trimming and J lost 0 bases, with 2 bases between them.

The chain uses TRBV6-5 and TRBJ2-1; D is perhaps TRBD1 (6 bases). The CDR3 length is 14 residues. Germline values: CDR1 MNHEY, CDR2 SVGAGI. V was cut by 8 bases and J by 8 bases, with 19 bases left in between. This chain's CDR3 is CASADTSGADEQFF. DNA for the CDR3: TGTGCCAGCGCTGACACTTCAGGGGCGGATGAGCAGTTCTTC.

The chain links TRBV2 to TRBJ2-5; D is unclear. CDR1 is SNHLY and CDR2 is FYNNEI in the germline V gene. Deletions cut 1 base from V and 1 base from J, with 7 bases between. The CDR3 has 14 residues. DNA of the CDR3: TGTGCCAGCAGTGAAGGTCGAGCCCAAGAGACCCAGTACTTC. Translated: CASSEGRAQETQYF. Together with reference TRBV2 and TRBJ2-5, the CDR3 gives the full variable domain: EPEVTQTPSHQVTQMGQEVILRCVPISNHLYFYWYRQILGQKVEFLVSFYNNEISEKSEIFDDQFSVERPDGSNFTLKIRSTKLEDSAMYFCASSEGRAQETQYFGPGTRLLVL.

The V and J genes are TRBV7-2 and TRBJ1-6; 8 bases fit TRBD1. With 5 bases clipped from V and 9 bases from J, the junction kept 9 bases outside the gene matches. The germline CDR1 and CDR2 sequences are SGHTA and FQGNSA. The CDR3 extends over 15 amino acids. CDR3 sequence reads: CASSAGQGRTSPLHF. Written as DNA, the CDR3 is TGTGCCAGCAGCGCCGGACAGGGTAGGACTTCACCCCTCCACTTT.

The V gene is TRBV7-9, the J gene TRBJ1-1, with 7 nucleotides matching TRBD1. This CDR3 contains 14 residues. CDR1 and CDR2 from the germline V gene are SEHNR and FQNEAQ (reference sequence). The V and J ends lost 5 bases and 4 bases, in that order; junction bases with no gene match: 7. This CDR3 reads CASSRVTGVTEAFF. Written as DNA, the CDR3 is TGTGCCAGCAGCCGCGTTACAGGGGTCACTGAAGCTTTCTTT.

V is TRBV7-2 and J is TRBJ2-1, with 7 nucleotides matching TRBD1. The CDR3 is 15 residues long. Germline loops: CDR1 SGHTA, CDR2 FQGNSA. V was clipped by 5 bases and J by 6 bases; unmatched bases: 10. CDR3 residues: CASSIPGGRRNEQFF. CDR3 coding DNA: TGTGCCAGCAGCATTCCAGGGGGACGTCGCAATGAGCAGTTCTTC.

DNA of the CDR3: TGTGCCAGCAGCTCGAACAGGGGTTTCACAGATACGCAGTATTTT. It specifies CASSSNRGFTDTQYF. This rearrangement joins TRBV5-8 to TRBJ2-3; 7 bases are shared with TRBD1. The CDR3 consists of 15 residues. CDR1 SGHTS and CDR2 YDEGEE come from the germline V gene. The J segment lost 2 bases and the V segment lost 3 bases, leaving 6 bases of the junction unmatched.

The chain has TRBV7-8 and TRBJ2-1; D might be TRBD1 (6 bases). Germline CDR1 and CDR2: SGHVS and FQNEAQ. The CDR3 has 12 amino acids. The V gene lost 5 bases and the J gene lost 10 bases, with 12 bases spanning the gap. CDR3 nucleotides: TGTGCCAGCAGCCGCCGGGACACCGAGCAGTTCTTC. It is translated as CASSRRDTEQFF.

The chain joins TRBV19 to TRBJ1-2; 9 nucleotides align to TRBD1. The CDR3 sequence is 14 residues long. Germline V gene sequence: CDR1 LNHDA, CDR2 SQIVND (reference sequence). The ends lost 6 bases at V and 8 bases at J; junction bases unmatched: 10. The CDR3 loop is CASSPLGTGLGYTF. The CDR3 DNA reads TGTGCCAGTAGCCCCCTCGGGACAGGGCTCGGCTACACCTTC.

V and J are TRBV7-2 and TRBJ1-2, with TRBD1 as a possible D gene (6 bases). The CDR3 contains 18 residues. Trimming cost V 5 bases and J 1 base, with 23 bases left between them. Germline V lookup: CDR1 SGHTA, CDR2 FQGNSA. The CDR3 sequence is CASSHINTDRPDNYGYTF. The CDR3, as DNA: TGTGCCAGCAGCCACATAAACACCGACAGGCCCGATAACTATGGCTACACCTTC. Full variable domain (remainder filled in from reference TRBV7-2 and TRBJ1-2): GAGVSQSPSNKVTEKGKDVELRCDPISGHTALYWYRQSLGQGLEFLIYFQGNSAPDKSGLPSDRFSAERTGGSVSTLTIQRTQQEDSAVYLCASSHINTDRPDNYGYTFGSGTRLTVV.

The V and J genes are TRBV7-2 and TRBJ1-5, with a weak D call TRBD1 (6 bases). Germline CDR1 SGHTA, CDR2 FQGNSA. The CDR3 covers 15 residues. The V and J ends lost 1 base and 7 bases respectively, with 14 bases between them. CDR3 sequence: CASSLEGGLRQPQHF. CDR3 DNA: TGTGCCAGCAGCTTAGAGGGGGGGCTCAGGCAGCCCCAGCATTTT.

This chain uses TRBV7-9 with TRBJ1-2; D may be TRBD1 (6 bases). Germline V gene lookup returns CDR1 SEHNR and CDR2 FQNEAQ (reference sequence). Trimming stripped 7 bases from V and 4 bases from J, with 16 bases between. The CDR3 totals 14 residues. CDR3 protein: CASTLEGVIYGYTF. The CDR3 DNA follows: TGTGCCAGCACACTAGAGGGGGTGATCTATGGCTACACCTTC.

Written as DNA, the CDR3 is TGCGCCAGCAGCCAAGAGCTACAGGGGGCTAAGGGGCCCGTGGAAGCTTTCTTT. Protein sequence: CASSQELQGAKGPVEAFF. V gene TRBV4-1 combines with J gene TRBJ1-1; TRBD1 matches at 9 bases. V lost 0 bases and J lost 8; bases outside the gene matches: 16. The CDR3 has 18 amino acids. Germline CDR1 MGHRA, CDR2 YSYEKL.

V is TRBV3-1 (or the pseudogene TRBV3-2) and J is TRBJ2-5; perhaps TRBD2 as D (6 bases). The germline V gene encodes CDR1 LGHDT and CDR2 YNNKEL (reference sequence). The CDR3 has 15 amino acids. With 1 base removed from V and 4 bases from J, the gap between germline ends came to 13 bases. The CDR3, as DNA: TGTGCCAGCAGCCAAGTTGGGGGGAGAGGAGAGACCCAGTACTTC. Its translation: CASSQVGGRGETQYF.

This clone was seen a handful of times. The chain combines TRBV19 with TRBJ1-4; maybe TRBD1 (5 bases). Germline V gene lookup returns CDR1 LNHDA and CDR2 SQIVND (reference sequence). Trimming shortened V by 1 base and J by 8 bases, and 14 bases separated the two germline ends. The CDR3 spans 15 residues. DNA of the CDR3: TGTGCCAGTAGTATAGGTAGGGGCTTTGGCGAAAAACTGTTTTTT. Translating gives CASSIGRGFGEKLFF.

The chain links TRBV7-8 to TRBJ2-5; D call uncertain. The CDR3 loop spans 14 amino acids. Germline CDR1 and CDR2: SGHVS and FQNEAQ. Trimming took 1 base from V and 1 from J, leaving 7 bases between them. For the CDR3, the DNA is TGTGCCAGCAGCTTAGGTGGGCTCCAAGAGACCCAGTACTTC. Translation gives CASSLGGLQETQYF. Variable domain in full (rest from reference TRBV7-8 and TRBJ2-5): GAGVSQSPRYKVAKRGQDVALRCDPISGHVSLFWYQQALGQGPEFLTYFQNEAQLDKSGLPSDRFFAERPEGSVSTLKIQRTQQEDSAVYLCASSLGGLQETQYFGPGTRLLVL.

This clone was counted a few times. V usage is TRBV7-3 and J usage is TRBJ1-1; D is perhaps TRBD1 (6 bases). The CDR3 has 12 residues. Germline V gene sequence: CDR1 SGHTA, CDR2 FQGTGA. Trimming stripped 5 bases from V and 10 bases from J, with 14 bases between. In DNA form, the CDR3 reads TGTGCCAGCAGCCAGGGCGGGGGCCCAGCTTTCTTT. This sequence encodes CASSQGGGPAFF.

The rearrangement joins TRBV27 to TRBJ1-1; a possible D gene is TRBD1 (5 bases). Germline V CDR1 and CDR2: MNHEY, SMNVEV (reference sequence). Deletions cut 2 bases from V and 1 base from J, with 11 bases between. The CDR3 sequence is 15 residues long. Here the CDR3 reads CASSLGAFWNTEAFF. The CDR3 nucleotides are TGTGCCAGCAGTTTAGGGGCCTTCTGGAACACTGAAGCTTTCTTT.

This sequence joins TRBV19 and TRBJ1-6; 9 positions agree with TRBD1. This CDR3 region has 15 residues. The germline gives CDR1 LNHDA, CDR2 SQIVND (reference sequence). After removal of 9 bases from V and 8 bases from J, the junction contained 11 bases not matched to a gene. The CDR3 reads CASTSAGTGYSPLHF. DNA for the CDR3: TGTGCCAGCACGTCCGCCGGGACAGGGTATTCACCCCTCCACTTT. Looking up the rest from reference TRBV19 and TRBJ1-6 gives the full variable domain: DGGITQSPKYLFRKEGQNVTLSCEQNLNHDAMYWYRQDPGQGLRLIYYSQIVNDFQKGDIAEGYSVSREKKESFPLTVTSAQKNPTAFYLCASTSAGTGYSPLHFGNGTRLTVT.

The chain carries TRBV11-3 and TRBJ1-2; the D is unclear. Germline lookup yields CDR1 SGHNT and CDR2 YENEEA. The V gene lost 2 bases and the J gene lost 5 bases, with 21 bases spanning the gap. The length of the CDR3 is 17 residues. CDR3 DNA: TGTGCCAGCAGCTTATCCGGGGATTCGAAAGGGCGATATGGCTACACCTTC. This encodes CASSLSGDSKGRYGYTF.

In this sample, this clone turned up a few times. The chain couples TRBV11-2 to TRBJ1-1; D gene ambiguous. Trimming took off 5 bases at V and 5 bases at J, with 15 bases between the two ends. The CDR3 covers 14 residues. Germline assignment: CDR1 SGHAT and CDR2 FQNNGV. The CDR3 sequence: CASSRSTSGTEAFF. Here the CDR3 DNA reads TGTGCCAGCAGCCGATCGACCTCGGGGACTGAAGCTTTCTTT. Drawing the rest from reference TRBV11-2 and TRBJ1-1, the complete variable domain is EAGVAQSPRYKIIEKRQSVAFWCNPISGHATLYWYQQILGQGPKLLIQFQNNGVVDDSQLPKDRFSAERLKGVDSTLKIQPAKLEDSAVYLCASSRSTSGTEAFFGQGTRLTVV.

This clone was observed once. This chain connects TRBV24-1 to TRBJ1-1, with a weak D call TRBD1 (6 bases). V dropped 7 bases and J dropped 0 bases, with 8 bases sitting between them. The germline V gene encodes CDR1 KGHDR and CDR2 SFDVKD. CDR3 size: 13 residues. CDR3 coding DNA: TGTGCCACCAGGGACAGCTTGAACACTGAAGCTTTCTTT. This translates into CATRDSLNTEAFF.

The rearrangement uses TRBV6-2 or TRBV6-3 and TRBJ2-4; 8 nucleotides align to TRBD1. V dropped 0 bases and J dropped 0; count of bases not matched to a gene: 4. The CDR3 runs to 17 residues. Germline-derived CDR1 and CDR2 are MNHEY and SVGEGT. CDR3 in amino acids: CASSYSGTGLAKNIQYF. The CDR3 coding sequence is TGTGCCAGCAGTTACTCAGGGACAGGCCTAGCCAAAAACATTCAGTACTTC.